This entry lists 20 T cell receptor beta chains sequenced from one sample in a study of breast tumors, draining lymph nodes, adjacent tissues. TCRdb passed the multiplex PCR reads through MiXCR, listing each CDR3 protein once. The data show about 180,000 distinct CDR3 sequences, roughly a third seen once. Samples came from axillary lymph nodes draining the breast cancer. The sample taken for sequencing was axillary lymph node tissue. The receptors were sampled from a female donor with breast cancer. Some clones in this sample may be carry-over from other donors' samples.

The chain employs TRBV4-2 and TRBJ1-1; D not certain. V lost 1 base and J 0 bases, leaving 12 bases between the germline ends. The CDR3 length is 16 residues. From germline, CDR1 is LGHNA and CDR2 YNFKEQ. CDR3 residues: CASSQALWQLNTEAFF. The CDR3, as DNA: TGTGCCAGCAGCCAAGCTCTGTGGCAGCTGAACACTGAAGCTTTCTTT.

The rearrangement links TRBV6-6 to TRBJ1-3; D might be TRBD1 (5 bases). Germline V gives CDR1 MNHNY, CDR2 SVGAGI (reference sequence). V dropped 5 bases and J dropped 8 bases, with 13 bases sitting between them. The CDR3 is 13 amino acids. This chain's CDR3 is CASSHVGGDTIYF. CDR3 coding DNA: TGTGCCAGCAGTCACGTGGGGGGGGACACCATATATTTT.

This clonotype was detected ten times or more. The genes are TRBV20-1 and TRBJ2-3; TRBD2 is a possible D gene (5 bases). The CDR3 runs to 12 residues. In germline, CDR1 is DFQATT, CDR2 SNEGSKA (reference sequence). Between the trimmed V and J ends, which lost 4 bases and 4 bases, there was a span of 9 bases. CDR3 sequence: CSAIKRADTQYF. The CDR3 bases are TGCAGTGCTATCAAGAGGGCAGATACGCAGTATTTT.

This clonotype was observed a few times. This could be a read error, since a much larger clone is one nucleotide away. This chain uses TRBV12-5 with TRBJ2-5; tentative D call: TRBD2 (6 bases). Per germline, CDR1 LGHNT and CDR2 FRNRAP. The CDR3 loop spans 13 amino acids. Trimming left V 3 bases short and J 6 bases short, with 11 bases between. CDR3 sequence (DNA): TGTGCTAGTGGTTTCGCGGGGAGACAGACCCAGTACTTC. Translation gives CASGFAGRQTQYF.

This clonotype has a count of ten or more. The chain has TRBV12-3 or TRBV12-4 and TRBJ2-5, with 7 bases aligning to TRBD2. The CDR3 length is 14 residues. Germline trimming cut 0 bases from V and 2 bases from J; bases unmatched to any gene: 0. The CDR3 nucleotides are TGTGCCAGCAGTTTAGCCGGGAGGCAAGAGACCCAGTACTTC. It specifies CASSLAGRQETQYF.

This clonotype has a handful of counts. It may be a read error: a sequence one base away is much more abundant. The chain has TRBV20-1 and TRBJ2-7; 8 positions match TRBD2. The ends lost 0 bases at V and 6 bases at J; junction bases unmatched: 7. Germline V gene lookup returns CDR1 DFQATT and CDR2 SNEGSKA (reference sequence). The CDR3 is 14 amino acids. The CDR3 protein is CSARDLGTRTEQYF. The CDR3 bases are TGCAGTGCTAGAGATCTTGGGACTAGAACCGAGCAGTACTTC.

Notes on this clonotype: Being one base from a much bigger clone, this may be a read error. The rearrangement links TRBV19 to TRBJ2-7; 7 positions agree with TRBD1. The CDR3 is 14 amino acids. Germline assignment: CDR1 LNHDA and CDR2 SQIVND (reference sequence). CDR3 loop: CASSTGVVGYEQCF. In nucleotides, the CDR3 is TGTGCCAGTAGCACAGGGGTAGTGGGCTACGAGCAGTGCTTC.

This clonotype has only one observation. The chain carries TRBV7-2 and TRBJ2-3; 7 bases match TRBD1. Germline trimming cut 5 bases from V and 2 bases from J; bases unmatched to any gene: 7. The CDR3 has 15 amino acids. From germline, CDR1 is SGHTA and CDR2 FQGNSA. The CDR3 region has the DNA TGTGCCAGCAGCCCCACGACAGGGCCCACAGATACGCAGTATTTT. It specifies CASSPTTGPTDTQYF.

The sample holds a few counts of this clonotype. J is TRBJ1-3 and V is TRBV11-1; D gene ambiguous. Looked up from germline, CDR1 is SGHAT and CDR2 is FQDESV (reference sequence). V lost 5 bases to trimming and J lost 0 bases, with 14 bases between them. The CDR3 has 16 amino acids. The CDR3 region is CASSPGRLCSGNTIYF. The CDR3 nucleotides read TGTGCCAGCAGCCCTGGGAGGCTGTGCTCTGGAAACACCATATATTTT.

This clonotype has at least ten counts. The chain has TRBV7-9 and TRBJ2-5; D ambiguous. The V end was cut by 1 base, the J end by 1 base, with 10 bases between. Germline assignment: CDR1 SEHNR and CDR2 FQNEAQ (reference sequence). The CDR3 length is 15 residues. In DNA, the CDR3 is TGTGCCAGCAGCTTAGTCTCGGGTTCCCAAGAGACCCAGTACTTC. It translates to CASSLVSGSQETQYF.

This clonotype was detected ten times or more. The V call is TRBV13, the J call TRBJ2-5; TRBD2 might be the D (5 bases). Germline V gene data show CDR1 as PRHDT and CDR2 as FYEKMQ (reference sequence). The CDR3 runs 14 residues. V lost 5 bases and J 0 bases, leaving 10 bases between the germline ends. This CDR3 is CASSLRGYQETQYF. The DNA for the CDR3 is TGTGCCAGCAGCCTACGCGGGTACCAAGAGACCCAGTACTTC.

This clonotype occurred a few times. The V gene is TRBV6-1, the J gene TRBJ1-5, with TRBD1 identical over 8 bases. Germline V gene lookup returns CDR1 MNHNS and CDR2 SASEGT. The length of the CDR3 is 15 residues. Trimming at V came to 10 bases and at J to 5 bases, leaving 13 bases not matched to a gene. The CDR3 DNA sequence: TGTGCCATCTGTCTCAGGGGGCTAACGGATCAGCCCCAGCATTTT. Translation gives CAICLRGLTDQPQHF.

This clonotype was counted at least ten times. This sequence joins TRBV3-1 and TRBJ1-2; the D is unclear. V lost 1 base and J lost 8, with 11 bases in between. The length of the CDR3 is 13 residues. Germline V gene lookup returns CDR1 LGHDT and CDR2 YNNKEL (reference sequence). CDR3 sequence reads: CASSQVSSGGYTF. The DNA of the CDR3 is TGTGCCAGCAGCCAAGTGTCAAGTGGCGGCTACACCTTC.

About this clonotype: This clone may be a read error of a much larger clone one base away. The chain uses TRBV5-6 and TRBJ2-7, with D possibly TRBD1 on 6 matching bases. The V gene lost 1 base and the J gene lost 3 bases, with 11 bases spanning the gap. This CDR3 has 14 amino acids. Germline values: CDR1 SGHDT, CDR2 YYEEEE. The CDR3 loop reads CASSLRDTYYEQYF. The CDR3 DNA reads TGTGCCAGCAGCTTGCGGGACACATACTACGAGCAGTACTTC.

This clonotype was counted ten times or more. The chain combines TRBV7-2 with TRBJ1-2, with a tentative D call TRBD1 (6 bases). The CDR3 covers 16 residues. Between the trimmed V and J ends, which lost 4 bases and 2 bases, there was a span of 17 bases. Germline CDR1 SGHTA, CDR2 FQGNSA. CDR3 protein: CASSSQQGSVNYGYTF. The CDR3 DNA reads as TGTGCCAGCAGCTCTCAACAGGGTTCAGTCAACTATGGCTACACCTTC.

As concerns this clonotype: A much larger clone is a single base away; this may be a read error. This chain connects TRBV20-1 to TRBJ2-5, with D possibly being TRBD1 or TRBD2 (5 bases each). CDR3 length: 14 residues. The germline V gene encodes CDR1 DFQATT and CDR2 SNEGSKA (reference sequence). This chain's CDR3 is CSARRGAAQATQYF. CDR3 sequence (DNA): TGCAGTGCTAGGAGGGGAGCAGCCCAAGCGACCCAGTACTTC.

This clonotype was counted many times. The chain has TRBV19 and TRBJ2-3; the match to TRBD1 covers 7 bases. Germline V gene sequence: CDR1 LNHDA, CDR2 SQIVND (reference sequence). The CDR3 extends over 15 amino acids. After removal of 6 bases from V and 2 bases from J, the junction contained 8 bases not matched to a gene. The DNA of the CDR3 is TGTGCCAGTAGACGGCAAGGGACAGACACAGATACGCAGTATTTT. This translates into CASRRQGTDTDTQYF.

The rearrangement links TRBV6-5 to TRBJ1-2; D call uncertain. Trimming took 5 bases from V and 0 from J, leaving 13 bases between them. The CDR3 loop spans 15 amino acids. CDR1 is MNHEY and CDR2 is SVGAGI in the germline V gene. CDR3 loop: CASSRFGEANYGYTF. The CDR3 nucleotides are TGTGCCAGCAGTCGATTTGGGGAAGCTAACTATGGCTACACCTTC.

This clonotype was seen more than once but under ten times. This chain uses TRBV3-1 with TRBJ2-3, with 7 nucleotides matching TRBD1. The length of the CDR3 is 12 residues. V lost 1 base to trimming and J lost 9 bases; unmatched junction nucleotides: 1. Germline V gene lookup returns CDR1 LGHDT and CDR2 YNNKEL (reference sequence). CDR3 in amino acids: CASSQVQGTQYF. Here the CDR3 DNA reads TGTGCCAGCAGCCAAGTACAGGGGACGCAGTATTTT.

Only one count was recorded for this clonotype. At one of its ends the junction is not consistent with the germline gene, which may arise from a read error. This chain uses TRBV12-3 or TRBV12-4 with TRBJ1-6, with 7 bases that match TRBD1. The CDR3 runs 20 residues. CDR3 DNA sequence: TGTGCCAGCGGTTTACAGGCCCACGGCAGGGGGATTGTCCCCAATTCACCCCTCCACTTT. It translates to CASGLQAHGRGIVPNSPLHF.